The source of this T cell receptor beta chain is a study of blood T cell repertoires in COVID-19. Here immunoSEQ multiplex PCR was the method, and the copy in TCRdb shows in-frame clones only, minus some. The sample yields 150,000 to 200,000 clones, more than 75% seen once. In its sample, this clone was seen a few times. CDR1 is LNHNV, CDR2 YYDKDF, per germline (reference sequence). The CDR3 loop spans 15 amino acids. Trimming at V came to 4 bases and at J to 4 bases, leaving 9 bases not matched to a gene. The chain joins TRBV15 to TRBJ1-1; 7 nucleotides agree with TRBD1. This sequence was found in a man in his forties or fifties with acute or convalescent COVID-19. The sample was peripheral blood. In nucleotides, the CDR3 is TGTGCCACCAGCACTACAGGGGCTAAGGTCACTGAAGCTTTCTTT. Translating it yields CATSTTGAKVTEAFF. Filled out from reference TRBV15 and TRBJ1-1, the complete variable domain reads DAMVIQNPRYQVTQFGKPVTLSCSQTLNHNVMYWYQQKSSQAPKLLFHYYDKDFNNEADTPDNFQSRRPNTSFCFLDIRSPGLGDTAMYLCATSTTGAKVTEAFFGQGTRLTVV.